Each of the 27 T cell receptor beta chains below was sequenced from the same sample in a study of blood T cell repertoires in COVID-19 (dated by TCRdb to about 2020). Libraries were built with the immunoSEQ multiplex PCR assay. The table was pulled from immuneACCESS by TCRdb, which kept in-frame rearrangements only. Such tables lose some clones; where checked, under half of the loss comes from unresolved V genes, and the rest has no known cause. Within this sample are 70,000 to 95,000 clones, with approximately 92% of them counted one time only. The ten largest make up 6.3% of the sample. Material: peripheral blood. The origin of the receptors is a woman in her sixties or seventies with active COVID-19.

The genes are TRBV4-3 and TRBJ2-1, with 7 bases matching TRBD1. The CDR3 contains 15 residues. The germline V gene encodes CDR1 LGHNA and CDR2 YSLEER. Trimming at V came to 0 bases and at J to 2 bases, leaving 1 base not matched to a gene. The CDR3 loop is CASSQDGTAYNEQFF. CDR3 bases: TGCGCCAGCAGCCAAGACGGGACAGCCTACAATGAGCAGTTCTTC.

The chain couples TRBV3-1 (or the pseudogene TRBV3-2) to TRBJ2-1; 9 bases agree with TRBD2. J lost 3 bases, V lost 11 bases, and 2 bases had no gene match. In germline, CDR1 is LGHDT, CDR2 YNNKEL (reference sequence). The CDR3 has 12 residues. The CDR3 nucleotides are TGTGCCGCGACTAGCGGCTACAATGAGCAGTTCTTC. It translates to CAATSGYNEQFF.

The chain uses TRBV6-2 or TRBV6-3 and TRBJ2-7, with TRBD2 matching over 8 bases. Per the germline V gene, CDR1 is MNHEY and CDR2 is SVGEGT. This CDR3 comprises 17 residues. V was pared by 0 bases and J by 0 bases, with 7 bases of the junction left unmatched. CDR3 loop: CASSYSPRGGPSYEQYF. The CDR3 nucleotides are TGTGCCAGCAGTTACTCACCCCGCGGGGGGCCCTCCTACGAGCAGTACTTC.

This rearrangement joins TRBV19 to TRBJ2-2, with TRBD2 as a possible D gene (6 bases). Germline assignment: CDR1 LNHDA and CDR2 SQIVND (reference sequence). V shed 7 bases and J shed 7 bases, with 13 bases lying between them. The CDR3 has 13 residues. In DNA, the CDR3 is TGTGCCAGTACAACTCGGGGGTTCGGGGAGCTGTTTTTT. It codes for CASTTRGFGELFF.

The V and J genes are TRBV2 and TRBJ2-1; 9 nucleotides agree with TRBD1. Trimming at V came to 7 bases and at J to 7 bases, leaving 5 bases not matched to a gene. CDR1 SNHLY and CDR2 FYNNEI come from the germline V gene. CDR3 length: 13 residues. The DNA of the CDR3 is TGTGCCAGCAATCTACAGGGGGCGAATGAGCAGTTCTTC. Residues: CASNLQGANEQFF.

CDR3 region: CASRRTGEDGELFF. CDR3 DNA sequence: TGTGCCAGCAGGCGGACAGGGGAGGACGGGGAGCTGTTTTTT. The gene calls are TRBV7-9 and TRBJ2-2, with TRBD1 matching over 9 bases. The CDR3 is 14 amino acids. Unmatched junction bases numbered 6, after V lost 6 bases and J lost 7 bases. Germline V gives CDR1 SEHNR, CDR2 FQNEAQ (reference sequence).

The J gene is TRBJ2-4, the V gene TRBV21-1; TRBD2 is taken as the D call from the table, unchecked against the DNA. TRBV21-1 is described as a pseudogene. This CDR3 is 15 amino acids long. As DNA, the CDR3 is TGTGCCAGCACCATGCGGGGCCTAGCCAAAAACATTCAGTACTTC. It yields the protein CASTMRGLAKNIQYF.

This rearrangement joins TRBV5-1 to TRBJ2-1; 8 positions agree with TRBD1. Germline V gene sequence: CDR1 SGHRS, CDR2 YFSETQ. V lost 1 base, J lost 6 bases, and 12 bases stayed unmatched. This CDR3 region has 17 residues. DNA for the CDR3: TGCGCCAGCAGCTTGAACTTTGGGACAGGTTTCGGCAATGAGCAGTTCTTC. This translates into CASSLNFGTGFGNEQFF.

This chain joins TRBV24-1 and TRBJ2-1; 8 bases are a match to TRBD2. J gave up 5 bases and V 5 bases, and 10 bases lay outside the gene matches. The CDR3 has 16 residues. Germline lookup yields CDR1 KGHDR and CDR2 SFDVKD. The CDR3 DNA sequence: TGTGCCACCAGTGCTCTCGGCCGGGGGGGGAACAATGAGCAGTTCTTC. It is translated as CATSALGRGGNNEQFF.

This sequence joins TRBV5-1 and TRBJ2-3, with 7 bases matching TRBD2. Trimming took 4 bases from V and 2 from J; bases not matched to a gene: 10. CDR1 and CDR2 from the germline V gene are SGHRS and YFSETQ. This CDR3 spans 16 amino acids. In nucleotides, the CDR3 is TGCGCCAGCAGCAGAACCGGCGGGAGTGCCACAGATACGCAGTATTTT. Amino acids: CASSRTGGSATDTQYF.

The chain recombines TRBV30 with TRBJ2-6; 7 nucleotides agree with TRBD2. Per germline, CDR1 GTSNPN and CDR2 SVGIG (reference sequence). J lost 1 base, V lost 6 bases, and 3 bases had no gene match. CDR3 length: 14 amino acids. The DNA of the CDR3 is TGTGCCTGCAAAGCGGGGTCTGGGGCCAACGTCCTGACTTTC. Translating it yields CACKAGSGANVLTF.

The V call is TRBV28, the J call TRBJ1-1, with D hard to call. CDR1 is MDHEN and CDR2 is SYDVKM in the germline V gene. V lost 8 bases and J 4 bases, leaving 14 bases between the germline ends. The CDR3 length is 13 residues. The CDR3 DNA reads TGTGCCAGCTCTGGCCGGTCGGGCACTGAAGCTTTCTTT. This sequence encodes CASSGRSGTEAFF.

The V gene is TRBV19, the J gene TRBJ1-1, with no clear D. Trimming removed 4 bases from V and 1 base from J, with 13 bases in between. The CDR3 sequence is 15 residues long. Germline V CDR1 and CDR2: LNHDA, SQIVND (reference sequence). For the CDR3, the DNA is TGTGCCAGTAGTAGTATCGGGGTGAGGAACACTGAAGCTTTCTTT. It codes for CASSSIGVRNTEAFF.

The chain uses TRBV12-3 or TRBV12-4 and TRBJ1-1, with D possibly matching TRBD1 (6 bases). The V end lost 4 bases, the J end lost 3 bases, and 9 bases lay between the germline ends. CDR3 length equals 13 residues. CDR3: CASSSEGDTEAFF. The CDR3, as DNA: TGTGCCAGCAGTTCCGAGGGGGACACTGAAGCTTTCTTT.

The chain joins TRBV7-3 to TRBJ2-1; TRBD2 matches 10 bases. CDR1 is SGHTA, CDR2 FQGTGA, per germline. The CDR3 length is 19 residues. The ends lost 2 bases at V and 1 base at J; junction bases unmatched: 11. CDR3 sequence: CASSLGSSGRAPSYNEQFF. CDR3 sequence (DNA): TGTGCCAGCAGCTTAGGATCCAGCGGGAGGGCCCCTTCCTACAATGAGCAGTTCTTC.

This rearrangement joins TRBV28 to TRBJ2-5, with D possibly being TRBD2 (6 bases). The ends were cut back, 7 bases at V and 2 bases at J, with 17 bases in the middle. This CDR3 spans 15 amino acids. The V gene's germline CDR1 is MDHEN and CDR2 SYDVKM. CDR3 amino acids: CASTDLRLGQETQYF. The CDR3 coding sequence is TGTGCCAGCACCGACTTGAGACTAGGTCAAGAGACCCAGTACTTC.

The chain combines TRBV3-1 (or the pseudogene TRBV3-2) with TRBJ2-7, with 8 bases identical to TRBD2. The CDR3 runs 15 residues. Germline V CDR1 and CDR2: LGHDT, YNNKEL (reference sequence). The trim removed 6 bases at V and 5 bases at J, leaving 12 bases unmatched. The CDR3 DNA reads as TGTGCCAGCAGGAGGACGGGAGGGCGGTGGGACGAGCAGTACTTC. This codes for CASRRTGGRWDEQYF.

The chain carries TRBV12-3 or TRBV12-4 and TRBJ1-2, with D possibly matching TRBD1 (5 bases). CDR3 length: 13 residues. Trimming removed 3 bases at V and 2 bases at J, with 7 bases between. The CDR3 coding sequence is TGTGCCAGCAGTTTGAACAGGAACTATGGCTACACCTTC. Its translation: CASSLNRNYGYTF.

The J gene is TRBJ2-5, the V gene TRBV7-9, with TRBD2 identical over 13 bases. V lost 5 bases, J lost 4 bases, and 19 bases stayed unmatched. In germline, CDR1 is SEHNR, CDR2 FQNEAQ (reference sequence). CDR3 length: 20 residues. The CDR3 DNA is TGTGCCAGCAGCACGCCCCGCGGACTAGCGGGGGTATCGCTCTTAGAGACCCAGTACTTC. Its translation is CASSTPRGLAGVSLLETQYF.

The CDR3 DNA reads as TGTGCCAGCAGTTACAATCCCCTGACAGTCGCACAGGAAGCTTTCTTT. As protein: CASSYNPLTVAQEAFF. The chain combines TRBV6-6 with TRBJ1-1, with D perhaps matching TRBD1 (5 bases). This CDR3 is built from 16 residues. CDR1 and CDR2 from the germline V gene are MNHNY and SVGAGI (reference sequence). V was trimmed by 2 bases and J by 8 bases, leaving 21 bases between them.

This rearrangement joins TRBV27 to TRBJ2-1, with 14 bases that match TRBD2. Germline V lookup: CDR1 MNHEY, CDR2 SMNVEV (reference sequence). V lost 6 bases, J lost 7 bases, and 8 bases stayed unmatched. CDR3 length: 16 amino acids. CDR3 in amino acids: CASSLTSGGAGNEQFF. CDR3 bases: TGTGCCAGCAGCCTGACTAGCGGGGGGGCCGGGAATGAGCAGTTCTTC.

The chain couples TRBV3-1 (or the pseudogene TRBV3-2) to TRBJ2-1; TRBD1 agrees at 8 bases. The V and J ends lost 4 bases and 3 bases, in that order; junction bases with no gene match: 11. Looked up from germline, CDR1 is LGHDT and CDR2 is YNNKEL (reference sequence). This CDR3 has 17 residues. CDR3 in DNA: TGTGCCAGCAGCCGCGGGCGGACAGGGAAAAACTACAATGAGCAGTTCTTC. Translation: CASSRGRTGKNYNEQFF.

The gene calls are TRBV6-6 and TRBJ1-2; D is unresolved. CDR3 size: 13 residues. Germline-derived CDR1 and CDR2 are MNHNY and SVGAGI (reference sequence). The V end lost 7 bases, the J end lost 5 bases, and 14 bases lay between the germline ends. The CDR3 nucleotides are TGTGCCAGCACCTACGAGGAAACTTATGGCTACACCTTC. It is translated as CASTYEETYGYTF.

The chain carries TRBV10-3 and TRBJ2-7; D is undetermined. Between the trimmed V and J ends, which lost 4 bases and 2 bases, there was a span of 15 bases. Germline V CDR1 and CDR2: ENHRY, SYGVKD. CDR3 size: 15 residues. CDR3 coding DNA: TGTGCCATCAGTGGCTCCAGGCTCTTGACCTACGAGCAGTACTTC. Amino acid sequence: CAISGSRLLTYEQYF.

The rearrangement links TRBV30 to TRBJ1-4; 9 bases map to TRBD1. CDR1 and CDR2 (germline): GTSNPN, SVGIG (reference sequence). The CDR3 has 16 residues. The V gene end was trimmed by 0 bases and the J gene end by 6 bases; junction bases not matched to a gene: 8. The CDR3: CAWSVKPGQGYEKLFF. The CDR3 coding sequence is TGTGCCTGGAGTGTCAAGCCGGGACAGGGATATGAAAAACTGTTTTTT.

The chain is built from TRBV11-3 and TRBJ2-5, with 11 bases fitting TRBD1. The V gene end was trimmed by 4 bases and the J gene end by 5 bases; junction bases not matched to a gene: 6. This CDR3 region has 15 residues. The V gene's germline CDR1 is SGHNT and CDR2 YENEEA. DNA for the CDR3: TGTGCCAGCAGCTCCAGGACAGGGGGCGAGGAGACCCAGTACTTC. Translated: CASSSRTGGEETQYF.

The rearrangement joins TRBV4-1 to TRBJ2-1; 8 positions match TRBD1. Germline lookup yields CDR1 MGHRA and CDR2 YSYEKL. V lost 3 bases and J lost 6; bases outside the gene matches: 7. This CDR3 has 15 amino acids. The chain's CDR3 is CASSHPGQGFNEQFF. The CDR3, as DNA: TGCGCCAGCAGCCACCCCGGACAGGGTTTCAATGAGCAGTTCTTC.